The clone carrying this TCR beta chain has a count of ten or more. Its antigen is undetermined. As for time point: pre-sensitization, week 0. Documented treatment: therapeutic diphenylcyclopropenone sensitization with weekly scalp DPC. This sample is drawn from a study of human T cells and chemical hapten exposure. TCRdb ran MiXCR on the RACE reads and lists one entry per CDR3 protein. The sample has some 98,000 distinct CDR3 sequences, 11% seen once. The length of the CDR3 is 16 residues. CDR1 and CDR2 from the germline V gene are LNHDA and SQIVND (reference sequence). V was trimmed by 4 bases and J by 0 bases, leaving 13 bases between them. Broader study findings: TCRs above 1 in 1000 frequency stayed constant with DPC sensitization.

The source is a woman aged 55-70 years with alopecia areata. Some clones in this sample may be carry-over from other donors' samples. The chain links TRBV19 to TRBJ1-3; D is ambiguous. The source material was whole blood, sampled in connection with sensitization to the hapten diphenylcyclopropenone (DPC). For the CDR3, the DNA is TGTGCCAGTAGTAGAACGACTGTGACCTCTGGAAACACCATATATTTT. Residues: CASSRTTVTSGNTIYF.